The source of this T cell receptor beta chain is a study of T cell changes during pregnancy in multiple sclerosis. Generated by immunoSEQ multiplex PCR, the TCRdb table keeps only in-frame clones and is missing some. The sample includes about 67,000 clones, 92% of them seen just once. CDR1 and CDR2 from the germline V gene are SNHLY and FYNNEI. The trim removed 5 bases at V and 4 bases at J, leaving 5 bases unmatched. The CDR3 has 14 residues. The sample was peripheral blood, taken in the second trimester of pregnancy. The TCR originated in a female donor in good health, enrolled as a control in a pregnancy study. The V gene is TRBV2, the J gene TRBJ1-2, with 9 nucleotides matching TRBD1. CDR3 in amino acids: CASSRQGGGYGYTF. The CDR3 DNA sequence: TGTGCCAGCAGTAGACAGGGGGGCGGCTATGGCTACACCTTC.